The T cell receptor (beta chain) under discussion was sequenced for a study of OX40 agonist ivuxolimab in advanced cancers. Background on the whole study: Ivuxolimab, which targeted the costimulatory receptor OX40 (CD134), was an agonistic, fully human IgG2 monoclonal antibody. Peripheral TCRbeta sequencing was intended to test whether TCR sequence diversity was altered and clonal T-cell expansion was caused by ivuxolimab. The paper reports the monotherapy dose-escalation portion (N of about 50 patients) of the phase I ivuxolimab trial. In the dose-escalation cohort, 82.7% of patients were male, and the mean age was about 55 years, with a range of about 23 to 90. Of the 50 to 55 patients in dose escalation, around 20 had hepatocellular carcinoma, some 15 had melanoma, 9 had renal cell carcinoma and 9 had head and neck cancer. Partial responses occurred in three dose-escalation patients, of whom one had hepatocellular carcinoma and two had cutaneous melanoma. Patients were allowed to have had prior anti-PD-1, anti-PD-L1 or anti-CTLA-4 therapy, and roughly two fifths of the dose-escalation patients had been treated with checkpoint inhibitors. Intravenous ivuxolimab was administered to patients every 2 weeks at six dose levels: 0.01, 0.1, 0.3, 1.5, 3 and 10 mg/kg. Study-wide findings and limitations: In partial responders in the 0.1-3.0 mg/kg groups, normalized peripheral clonal expansion was found to be among the lowest, especially among CD8+ T cells. Low levels of normalized T-cell clonal expansion were also seen in some nonresponding patients. The antigen specificity of the clonally expanded peripheral T cells was not determined. After ivuxolimab, more expanded clones were found on average in CD8+ T cells than in CD4+ T cells. At doses from 0.1 to 3.0 mg/kg, clonal expansion was seen in both CD4+ and CD8+ blood T cells between baseline and week 6.

The trial excluded patients who had a history of autoimmune disease or who were on systemic immunosuppression. Peripheral blood for TCR sequencing was drawn from every dose cohort at baseline, at cycle 4 day 1 and at cycle 7 day 1. The samples were taken from a phase I, first-in-human, multicenter, open-label dose-escalation trial of ivuxolimab. Adults with locally advanced or metastatic melanoma, renal cell, hepatocellular, or head and neck squamous cell carcinoma were enrolled in the trial. Before TCR sequencing, CD4+ T cells and CD8+ T cells from peripheral blood were sorted into separate populations. Of note for this clone: There is no known antigen for this receptor. Base quality data are lacking; no much larger clone is found one base away.

To sequence the TCRbeta CDR3 region, genomic DNA was isolated from the sorted cells. The immunoSEQ Assay was used for sequencing of TCRbeta CDR3 regions. The table comes from immuneACCESS by way of TCRdb, which keeps in-frame sequences with V and J called. Part of the clones is missing from these tables; in studies checked, under half for an unresolved V gene and the rest for unknown reasons. Within this sample are under 85,000 clones, with over 90% of them counted one time only. 0.55% to 0.7% of the sample is held by the ten biggest clonotypes. The specimen was CD4+ or CD8+ T cells sorted from blood, collected in a trial of the OX40 agonist ivuxolimab. The TCR comes from an adult with an advanced solid tumor such as melanoma, head and neck, liver or kidney cancer.

The DNA sequence follows: TGTGCCAGCAGGGATCGAACACGGGAGGTCGGCAATGAGCAGTTCTTC. The encoded protein is CASRDRTREVGNEQFF. Rearrangement joined TRBV6-6 to TRBJ2-1; TRBD2 fits 7 bases in the junction. Compared with germline, V lacks 6 bases and J lacks 6 bases; bases without a gene match: 14. The germline V gene encodes CDR1 MNHNY and CDR2 SVGAGI (reference sequence). There are 16 amino acids in the CDR3, from cysteine to phenylalanine inclusive. The kept DNA is CDR3 alone, 48 bases in frame from the first base.